This entry concerns a single TCR beta chain. As yet, its antigen is unknown. Measured with immunoSEQ multiplex PCR; TCRdb has only the in-frame clones, and not every one. The sample contains approximately 100,000 clones, approximately 90% of which appear only once. The data stem from a study of a mutant IDH1 vaccine in newly diagnosed glioma. Study summary: Prior therapy was radiotherapy, temozolomide, or both; most received both.

Whole-study results and caveats: Researchers report vaccine-induced immune responses in approximately 95% of patients.

This CDR3 contains 17 residues. CDR1 and CDR2 (germline): MDHEN, SYDVKM. Trimming cost V 7 bases and J 3 bases; bases outside gene matches: 15. Time point meaning: baseline, week 1 (first vaccination visit). Sample treatment: pre-vaccination baseline after standard-of-care therapy. Each tumor in the donors was a new WHO grade 3 or 4 astrocytoma, IDH1-mutant and ATRX-lost. The sample consisted of PBMCs, taken from a glioma patient treated with radiotherapy, temozolomide or both. The rearrangement links TRBV28 to TRBJ1-3, with 7 bases identical to TRBD1. This TCR was recovered from a woman in her forties or fifties with glioma. CDR3 DNA sequence: TGTGCCAGCACCGGGACAGCCTTTGGGGGCAGTGGAAACACCATATATTTT. It translates to CASTGTAFGGSGNTIYF.